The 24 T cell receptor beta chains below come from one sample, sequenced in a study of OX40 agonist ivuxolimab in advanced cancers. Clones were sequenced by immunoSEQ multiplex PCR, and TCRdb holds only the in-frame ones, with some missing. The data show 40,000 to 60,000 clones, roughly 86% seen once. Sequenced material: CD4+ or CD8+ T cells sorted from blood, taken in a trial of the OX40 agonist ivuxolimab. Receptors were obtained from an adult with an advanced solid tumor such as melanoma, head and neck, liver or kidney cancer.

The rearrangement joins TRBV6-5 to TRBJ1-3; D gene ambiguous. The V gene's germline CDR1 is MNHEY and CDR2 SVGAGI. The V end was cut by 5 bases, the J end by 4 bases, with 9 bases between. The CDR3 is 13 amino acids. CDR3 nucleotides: TGTGCCAGCAGTCTCGATATCGGAAACACCATATATTTT. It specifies CASSLDIGNTIYF.

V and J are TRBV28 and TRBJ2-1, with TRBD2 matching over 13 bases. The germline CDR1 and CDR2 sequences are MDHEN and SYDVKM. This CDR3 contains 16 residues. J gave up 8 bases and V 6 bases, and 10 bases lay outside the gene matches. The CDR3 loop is CASREWTSGSGHEQFF. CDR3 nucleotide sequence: TGTGCCAGCAGAGAATGGACTAGCGGGAGTGGACATGAGCAGTTCTTC.

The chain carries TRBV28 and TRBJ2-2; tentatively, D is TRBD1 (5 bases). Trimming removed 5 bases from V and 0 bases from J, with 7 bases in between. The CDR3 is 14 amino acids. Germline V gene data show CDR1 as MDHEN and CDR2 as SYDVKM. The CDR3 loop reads CASSAGTNTGELFF. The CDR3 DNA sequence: TGTGCCAGCAGTGCAGGGACGAACACCGGGGAGCTGTTTTTT.

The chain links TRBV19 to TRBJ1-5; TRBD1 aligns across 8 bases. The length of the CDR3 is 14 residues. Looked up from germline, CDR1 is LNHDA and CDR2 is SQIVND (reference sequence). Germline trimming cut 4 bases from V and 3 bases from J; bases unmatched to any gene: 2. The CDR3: CASSTTGVNQPQHF. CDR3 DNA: TGTGCCAGTAGTACGACAGGGGTCAATCAGCCCCAGCATTTT.

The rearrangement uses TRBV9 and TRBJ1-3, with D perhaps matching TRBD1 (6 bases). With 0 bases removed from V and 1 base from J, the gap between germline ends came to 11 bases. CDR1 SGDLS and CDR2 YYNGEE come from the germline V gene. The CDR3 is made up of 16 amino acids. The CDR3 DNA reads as TGTGCCAGCAGCGTAGGGGGAGGGGGATCTGGAAACACCATATATTTT. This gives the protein CASSVGGGGSGNTIYF.

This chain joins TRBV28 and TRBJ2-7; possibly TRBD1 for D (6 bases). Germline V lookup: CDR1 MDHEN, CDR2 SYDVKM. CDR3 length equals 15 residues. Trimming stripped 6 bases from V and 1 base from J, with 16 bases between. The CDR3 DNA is TGTGCCAGCAGAGGCGACAGGTTGAAATCCTACGAGCAGTACTTC. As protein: CASRGDRLKSYEQYF.

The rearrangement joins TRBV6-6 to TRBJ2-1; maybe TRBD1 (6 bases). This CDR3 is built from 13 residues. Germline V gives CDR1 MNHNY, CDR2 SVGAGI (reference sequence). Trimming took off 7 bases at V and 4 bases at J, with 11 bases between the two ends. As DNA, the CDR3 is TGTGCCAGCACCCTTAGGGGGTACAATGAGCAGTTCTTC. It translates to CASTLRGYNEQFF.

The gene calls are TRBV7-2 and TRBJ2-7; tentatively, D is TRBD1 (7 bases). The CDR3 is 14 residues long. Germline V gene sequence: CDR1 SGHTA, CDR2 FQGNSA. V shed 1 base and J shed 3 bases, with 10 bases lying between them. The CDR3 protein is CASSLGQGGYEQYF. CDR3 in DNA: TGTGCCAGCAGCTTAGGGCAGGGGGGCTACGAGCAGTACTTC.

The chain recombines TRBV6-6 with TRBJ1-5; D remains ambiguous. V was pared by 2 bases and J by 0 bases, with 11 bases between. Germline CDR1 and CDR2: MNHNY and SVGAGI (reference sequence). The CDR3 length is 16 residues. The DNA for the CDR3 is TGTGCCAGCAGTTACAACGGACTGTATAGCAATCAGCCCCAGCATTTT. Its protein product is CASSYNGLYSNQPQHF.

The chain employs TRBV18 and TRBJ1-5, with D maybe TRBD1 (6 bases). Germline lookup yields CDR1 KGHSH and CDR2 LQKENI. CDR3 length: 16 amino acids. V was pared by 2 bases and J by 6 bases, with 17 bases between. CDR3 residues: CASSPNPTGSGQPQHF. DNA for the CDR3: TGTGCCAGCTCACCAAATCCTACAGGGTCAGGTCAGCCCCAGCATTTT.

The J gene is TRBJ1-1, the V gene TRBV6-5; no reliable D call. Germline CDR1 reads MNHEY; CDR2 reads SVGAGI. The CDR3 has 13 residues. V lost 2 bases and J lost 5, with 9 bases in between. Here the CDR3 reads CASSYLRGTEAFF. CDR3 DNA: TGTGCCAGCAGTTACCTACGCGGGACTGAAGCTTTCTTT.

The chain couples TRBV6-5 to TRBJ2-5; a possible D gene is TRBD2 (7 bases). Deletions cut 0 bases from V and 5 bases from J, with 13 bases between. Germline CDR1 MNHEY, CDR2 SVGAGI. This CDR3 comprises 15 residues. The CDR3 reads CASSYSTGGGETQYF. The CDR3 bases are TGTGCCAGCAGTTACTCTACGGGGGGCGGGGAGACCCAGTACTTC.

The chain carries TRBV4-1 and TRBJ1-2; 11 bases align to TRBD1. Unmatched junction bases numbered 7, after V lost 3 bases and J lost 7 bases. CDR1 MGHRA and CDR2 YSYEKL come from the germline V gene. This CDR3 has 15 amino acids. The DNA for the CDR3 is TGCGCCAGCAGCCACCGGACAGGGGGCCAGAGTGGCTACACCTTC. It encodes CASSHRTGGQSGYTF.

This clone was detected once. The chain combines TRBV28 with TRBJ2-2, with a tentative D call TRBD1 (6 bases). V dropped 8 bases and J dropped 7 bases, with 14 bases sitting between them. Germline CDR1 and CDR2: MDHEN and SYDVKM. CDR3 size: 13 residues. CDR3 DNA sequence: TGTGCCAGCGAAAGGGGGTGGAACGGGGAGCTGTTTTTT. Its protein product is CASERGWNGELFF.

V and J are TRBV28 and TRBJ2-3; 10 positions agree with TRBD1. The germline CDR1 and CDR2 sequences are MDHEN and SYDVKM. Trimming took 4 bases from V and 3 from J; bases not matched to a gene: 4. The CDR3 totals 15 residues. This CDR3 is CASSSPGQGTDTQYF. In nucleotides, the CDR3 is TGTGCCAGCAGTTCCCCGGGACAGGGGACAGATACGCAGTATTTT. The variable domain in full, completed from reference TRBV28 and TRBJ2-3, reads DVKVTQSSRYLVKRTGEKVFLECVQDMDHENMFWYRQDPGLGLRLIYFSYDVKMKEKGDIPEGYSVSREKKERFSLILESASTNQTSMYLCASSSPGQGTDTQYFGPGTRLTVL.

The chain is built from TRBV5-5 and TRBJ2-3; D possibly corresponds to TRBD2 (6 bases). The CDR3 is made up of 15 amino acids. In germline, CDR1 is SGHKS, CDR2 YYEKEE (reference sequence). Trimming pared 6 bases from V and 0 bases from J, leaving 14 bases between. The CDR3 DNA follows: TGTGCCAGCACCCGGGAGACAGCTAGCACAGATACGCAGTATTTT. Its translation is CASTRETASTDTQYF.

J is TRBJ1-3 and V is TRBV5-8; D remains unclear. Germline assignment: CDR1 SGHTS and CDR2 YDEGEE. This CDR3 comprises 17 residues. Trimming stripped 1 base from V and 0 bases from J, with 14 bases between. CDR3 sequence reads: CASSLISGGYSGNTIYF. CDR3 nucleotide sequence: TGTGCCAGCAGCTTGATTTCCGGAGGGTACTCTGGAAACACCATATATTTT.

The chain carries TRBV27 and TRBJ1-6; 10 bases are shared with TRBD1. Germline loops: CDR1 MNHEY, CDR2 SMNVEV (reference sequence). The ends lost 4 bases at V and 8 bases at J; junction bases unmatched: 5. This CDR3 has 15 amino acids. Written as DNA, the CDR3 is TGTGCCAGCAGTTCCTGGGACAGGGGTGATTCACCCCTCCACTTT. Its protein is CASSSWDRGDSPLHF.

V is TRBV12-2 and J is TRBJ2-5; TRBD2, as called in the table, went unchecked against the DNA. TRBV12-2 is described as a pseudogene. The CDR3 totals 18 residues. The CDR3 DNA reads TGTGCAAGTCGCTTTTCGCATAGAGCACTAGCGGGAAAAGAGACCCAGTACTTC. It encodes CASRFSHRALAGKETQYF.

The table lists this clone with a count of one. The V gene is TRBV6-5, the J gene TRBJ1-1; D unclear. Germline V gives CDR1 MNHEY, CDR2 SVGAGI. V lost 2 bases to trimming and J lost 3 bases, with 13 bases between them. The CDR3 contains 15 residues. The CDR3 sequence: CASSYAGKGDTEAFF. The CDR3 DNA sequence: TGTGCCAGCAGTTACGCGGGTAAGGGTGACACTGAAGCTTTCTTT.

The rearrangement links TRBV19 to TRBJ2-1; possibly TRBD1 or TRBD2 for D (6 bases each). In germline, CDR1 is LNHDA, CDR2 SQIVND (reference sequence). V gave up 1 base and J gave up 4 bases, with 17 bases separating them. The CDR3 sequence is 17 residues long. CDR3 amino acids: CASSIGAGASAYNEQFF. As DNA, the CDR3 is TGTGCCAGTAGTATAGGGGCAGGGGCTAGCGCGTACAATGAGCAGTTCTTC.

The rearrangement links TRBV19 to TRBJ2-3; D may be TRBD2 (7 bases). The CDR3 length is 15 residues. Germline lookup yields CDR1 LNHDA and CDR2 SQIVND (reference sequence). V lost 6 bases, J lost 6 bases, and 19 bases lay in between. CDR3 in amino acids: CASSPLAGARDTQYF. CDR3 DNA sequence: TGTGCCAGTAGCCCCCTGGCGGGGGCTAGGGATACGCAGTATTTT.

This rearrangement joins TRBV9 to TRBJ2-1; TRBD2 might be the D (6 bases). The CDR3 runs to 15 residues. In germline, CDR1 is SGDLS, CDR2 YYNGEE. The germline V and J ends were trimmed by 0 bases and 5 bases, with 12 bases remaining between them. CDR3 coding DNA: TGTGCCAGCAGCGTAGTCGGGAGTAGGGACAATGAGCAGTTCTTC. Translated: CASSVVGSRDNEQFF.

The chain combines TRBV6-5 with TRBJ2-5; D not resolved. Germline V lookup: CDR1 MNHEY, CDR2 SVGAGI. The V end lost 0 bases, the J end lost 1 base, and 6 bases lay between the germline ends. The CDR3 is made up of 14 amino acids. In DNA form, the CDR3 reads TGTGCCAGCAGTTACTCGCTGACCCAAGAGACCCAGTACTTC. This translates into CASSYSLTQETQYF.